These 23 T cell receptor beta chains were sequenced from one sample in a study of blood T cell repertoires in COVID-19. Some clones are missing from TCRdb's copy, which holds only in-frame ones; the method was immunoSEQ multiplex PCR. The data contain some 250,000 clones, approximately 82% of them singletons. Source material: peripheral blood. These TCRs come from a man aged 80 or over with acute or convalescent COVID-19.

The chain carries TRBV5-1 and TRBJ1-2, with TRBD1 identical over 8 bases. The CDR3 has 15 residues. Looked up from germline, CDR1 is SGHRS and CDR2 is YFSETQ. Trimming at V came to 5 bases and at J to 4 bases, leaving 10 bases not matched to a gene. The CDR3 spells CASRSPGTGTYGYTF. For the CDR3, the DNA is TGCGCCAGCAGGTCTCCCGGGACAGGAACCTATGGCTACACCTTC.

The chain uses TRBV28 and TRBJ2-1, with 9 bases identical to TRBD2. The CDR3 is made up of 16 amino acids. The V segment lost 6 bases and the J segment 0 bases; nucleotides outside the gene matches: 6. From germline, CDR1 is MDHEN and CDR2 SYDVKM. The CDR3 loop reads CASRPSGKSSYNEQFF. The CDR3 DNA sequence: TGTGCCAGCAGACCTAGCGGGAAAAGCTCCTACAATGAGCAGTTCTTC.

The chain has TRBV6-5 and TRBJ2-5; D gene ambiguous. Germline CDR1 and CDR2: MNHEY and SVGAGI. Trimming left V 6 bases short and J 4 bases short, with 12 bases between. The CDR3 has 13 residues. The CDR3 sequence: CASRSRGTETQYF. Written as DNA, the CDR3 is TGTGCCAGCAGGTCACGAGGAACAGAGACCCAGTACTTC.

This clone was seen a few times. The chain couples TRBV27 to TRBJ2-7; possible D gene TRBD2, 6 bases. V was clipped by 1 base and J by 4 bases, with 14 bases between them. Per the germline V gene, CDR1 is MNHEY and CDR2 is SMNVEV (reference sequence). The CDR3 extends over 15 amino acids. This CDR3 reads CASSLFRGNWYEQYF. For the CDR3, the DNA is TGTGCCAGCAGTTTATTTCGGGGGAATTGGTACGAGCAGTACTTC.

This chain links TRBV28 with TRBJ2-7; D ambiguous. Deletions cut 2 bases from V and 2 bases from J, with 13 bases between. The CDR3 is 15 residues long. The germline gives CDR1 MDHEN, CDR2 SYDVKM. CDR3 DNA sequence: TGTGCCAGCAGTTTAGGTCAGGAACTGCCCTACGAGCAGTACTTC. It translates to CASSLGQELPYEQYF.

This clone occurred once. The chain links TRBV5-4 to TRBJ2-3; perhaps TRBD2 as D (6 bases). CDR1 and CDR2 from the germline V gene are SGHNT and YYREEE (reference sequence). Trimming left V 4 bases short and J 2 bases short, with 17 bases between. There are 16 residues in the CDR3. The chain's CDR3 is CASSPSAGPLTDTQYF. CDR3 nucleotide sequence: TGTGCCAGCAGCCCATCGGCGGGGCCCCTCACAGATACGCAGTATTTT. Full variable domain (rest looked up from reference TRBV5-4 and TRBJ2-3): ETGVTQSPTHLIKTRGQQVTLRCSSQSGHNTVSWYQQALGQGPQFIFQYYREEENGRGNFPPRFSGLQFPNYSSELNVNALELDDSALYLCASSPSAGPLTDTQYFGPGTRLTVL.

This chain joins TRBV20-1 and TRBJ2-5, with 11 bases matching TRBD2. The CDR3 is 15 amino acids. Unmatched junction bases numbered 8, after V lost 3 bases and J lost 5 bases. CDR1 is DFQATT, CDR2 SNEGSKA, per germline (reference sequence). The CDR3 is CSASLSGGARETQYF. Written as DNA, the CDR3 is TGCAGTGCTAGTCTTAGCGGGGGGGCTAGGGAGACCCAGTACTTC.

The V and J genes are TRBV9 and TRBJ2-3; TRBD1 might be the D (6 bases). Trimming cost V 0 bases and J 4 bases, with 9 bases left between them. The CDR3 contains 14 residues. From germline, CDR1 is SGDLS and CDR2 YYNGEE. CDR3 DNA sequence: TGTGCCAGCAGCGTAGGCAGGGGAGCAGATACGCAGTATTTT. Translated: CASSVGRGADTQYF.

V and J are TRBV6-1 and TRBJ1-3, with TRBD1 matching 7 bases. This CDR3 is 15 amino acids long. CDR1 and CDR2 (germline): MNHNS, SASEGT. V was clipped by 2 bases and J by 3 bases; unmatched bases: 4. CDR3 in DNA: TGTGCCAGCAGTGAACAAGGGGGCTTTGGAAACACCATATATTTT. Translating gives CASSEQGGFGNTIYF.

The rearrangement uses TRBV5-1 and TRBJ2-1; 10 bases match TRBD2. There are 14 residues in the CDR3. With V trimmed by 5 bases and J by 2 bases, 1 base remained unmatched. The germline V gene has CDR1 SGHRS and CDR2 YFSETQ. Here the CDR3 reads CASSTSGTYNEQFF. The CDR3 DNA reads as TGCGCCAGCAGTACTAGCGGGACCTACAATGAGCAGTTCTTC. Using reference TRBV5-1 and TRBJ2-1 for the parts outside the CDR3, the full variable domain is KAGVTQTPRYLIKTRGQQVTLSCSPISGHRSVSWYQQTPGQGLQFLFEYFSETQRNKGNFPGRFSGRQFSNSRSEMNVSTLELGDSALYLCASSTSGTYNEQFFGPGTRLTVL.

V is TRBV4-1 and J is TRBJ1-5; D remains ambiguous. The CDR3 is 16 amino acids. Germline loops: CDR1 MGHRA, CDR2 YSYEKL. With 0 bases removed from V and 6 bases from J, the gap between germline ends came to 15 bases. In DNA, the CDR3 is TGCGCCAGCAGCCAAGATCGGGGTAACGTCGGTCAGCCCCAGCATTTT. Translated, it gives CASSQDRGNVGQPQHF.

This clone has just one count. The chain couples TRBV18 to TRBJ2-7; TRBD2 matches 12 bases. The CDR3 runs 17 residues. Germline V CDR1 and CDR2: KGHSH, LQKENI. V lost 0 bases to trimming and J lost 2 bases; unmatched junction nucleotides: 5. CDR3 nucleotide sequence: TGTGCCAGCTCACCACCAGCCCGACTAGCGGGGGCCTACGAGCAGTACTTC. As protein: CASSPPARLAGAYEQYF. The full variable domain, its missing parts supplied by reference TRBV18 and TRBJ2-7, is NAGVMQNPRHLVRRRGQEARLRCSPMKGHSHVYWYRQLPEEGLKFMVYLQKENIIDESGMPKERFSAEFPKEGPSILRIQQVVRGDSAAYFCASSPPARLAGAYEQYFGPGTRLTVT.

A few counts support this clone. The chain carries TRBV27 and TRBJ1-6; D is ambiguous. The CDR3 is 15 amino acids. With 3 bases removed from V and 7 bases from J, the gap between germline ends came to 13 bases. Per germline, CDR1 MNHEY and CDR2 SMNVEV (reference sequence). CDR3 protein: CASSLSFGLNSPLHF. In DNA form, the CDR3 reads TGTGCCAGCAGTTTGTCGTTTGGCTTGAATTCACCCCTCCACTTT.

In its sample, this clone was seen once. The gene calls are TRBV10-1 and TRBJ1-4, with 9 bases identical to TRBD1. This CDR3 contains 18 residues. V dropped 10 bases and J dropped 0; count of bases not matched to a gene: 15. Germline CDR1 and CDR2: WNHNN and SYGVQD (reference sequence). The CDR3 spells CATRVGTGISATNEKLFF. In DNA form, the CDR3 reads TGCGCCACCAGGGTGGGGACAGGGATTTCTGCAACTAATGAAAAACTGTTTTTT.

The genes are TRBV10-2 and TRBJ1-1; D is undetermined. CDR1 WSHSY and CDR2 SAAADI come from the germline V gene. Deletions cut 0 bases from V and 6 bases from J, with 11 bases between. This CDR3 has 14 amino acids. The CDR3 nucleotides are TGCGCCAGCAGTGAGTCGTTCGGGATGGCTGAAGCTTTCTTT. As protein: CASSESFGMAEAFF.

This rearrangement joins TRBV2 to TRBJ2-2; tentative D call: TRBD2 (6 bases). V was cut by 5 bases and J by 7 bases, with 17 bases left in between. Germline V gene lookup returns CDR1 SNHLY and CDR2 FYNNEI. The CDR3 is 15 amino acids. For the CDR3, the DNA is TGTGCCAGCAGTCCACTAGCAAGGTCGGGCGGGGAGCTGTTTTTT. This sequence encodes CASSPLARSGGELFF.

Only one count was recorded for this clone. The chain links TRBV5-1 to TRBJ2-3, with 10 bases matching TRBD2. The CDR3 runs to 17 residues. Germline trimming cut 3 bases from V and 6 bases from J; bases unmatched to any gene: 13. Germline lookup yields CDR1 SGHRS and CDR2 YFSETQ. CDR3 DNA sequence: TGCGCCAGCAGCTCCCACATCAGCGGGGGGGTCGTCGATACGCAGTATTTT. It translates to CASSSHISGGVVDTQYF.

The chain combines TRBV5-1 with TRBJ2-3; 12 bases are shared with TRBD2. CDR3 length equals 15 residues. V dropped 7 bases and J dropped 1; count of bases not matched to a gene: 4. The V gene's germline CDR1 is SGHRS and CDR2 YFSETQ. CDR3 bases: TGCGCCAGCGGTCTAGCGGGGGGGCGCACAGATACGCAGTATTTT. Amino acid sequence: CASGLAGGRTDTQYF.

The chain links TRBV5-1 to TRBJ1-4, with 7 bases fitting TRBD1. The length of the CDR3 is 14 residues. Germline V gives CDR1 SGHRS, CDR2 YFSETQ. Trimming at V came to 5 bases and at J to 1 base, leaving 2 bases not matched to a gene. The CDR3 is CASRQGLTNEKLFF. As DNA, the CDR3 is TGCGCCAGCAGACAGGGGTTAACTAATGAAAAACTGTTTTTT.

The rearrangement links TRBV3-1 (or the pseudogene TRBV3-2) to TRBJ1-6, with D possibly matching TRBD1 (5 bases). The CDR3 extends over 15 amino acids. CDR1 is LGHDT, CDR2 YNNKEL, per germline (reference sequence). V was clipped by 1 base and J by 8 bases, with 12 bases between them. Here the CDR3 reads CASSQVGQGDSPLHF. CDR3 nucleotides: TGTGCCAGCAGCCAAGTCGGGCAGGGTGATTCACCCCTCCACTTT.

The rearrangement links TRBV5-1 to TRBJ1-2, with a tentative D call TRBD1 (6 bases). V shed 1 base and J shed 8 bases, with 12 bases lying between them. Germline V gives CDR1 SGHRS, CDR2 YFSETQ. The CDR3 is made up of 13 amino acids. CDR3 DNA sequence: TGCGCCAGCAGCTTGCAACAGGGAGACGGCTACACCTTC. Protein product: CASSLQQGDGYTF.

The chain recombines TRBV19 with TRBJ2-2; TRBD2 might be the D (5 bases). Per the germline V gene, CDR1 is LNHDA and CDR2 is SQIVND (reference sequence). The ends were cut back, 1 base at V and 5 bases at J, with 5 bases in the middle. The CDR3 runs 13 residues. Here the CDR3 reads CASSIAGTGELFF. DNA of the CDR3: TGTGCCAGTAGTATAGCGGGGACCGGGGAGCTGTTTTTT.

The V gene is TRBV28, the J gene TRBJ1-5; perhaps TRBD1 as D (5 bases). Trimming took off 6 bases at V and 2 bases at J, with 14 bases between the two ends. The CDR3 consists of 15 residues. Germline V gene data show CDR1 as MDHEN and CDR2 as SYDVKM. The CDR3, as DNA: TGTGCCAGCAGCTTTACAGGTGCTGGCAATCAGCCCCAGCATTTT. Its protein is CASSFTGAGNQPQHF. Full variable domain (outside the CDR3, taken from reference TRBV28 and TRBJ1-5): DVKVTQSSRYLVKRTGEKVFLECVQDMDHENMFWYRQDPGLGLRLIYFSYDVKMKEKGDIPEGYSVSREKKERFSLILESASTNQTSMYLCASSFTGAGNQPQHFGDGTRLSIL.